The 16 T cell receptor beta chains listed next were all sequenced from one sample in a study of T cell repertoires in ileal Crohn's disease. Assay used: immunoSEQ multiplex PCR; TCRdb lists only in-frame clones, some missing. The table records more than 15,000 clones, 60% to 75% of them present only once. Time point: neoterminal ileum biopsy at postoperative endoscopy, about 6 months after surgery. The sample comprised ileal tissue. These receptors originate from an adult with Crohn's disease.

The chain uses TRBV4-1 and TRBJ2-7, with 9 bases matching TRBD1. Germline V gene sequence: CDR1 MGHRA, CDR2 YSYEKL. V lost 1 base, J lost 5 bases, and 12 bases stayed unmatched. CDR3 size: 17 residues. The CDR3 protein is CASSQGAAGTGFDEQYF. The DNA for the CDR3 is TGCGCCAGCAGCCAAGGGGCAGCCGGGACAGGGTTCGACGAGCAGTACTTC.

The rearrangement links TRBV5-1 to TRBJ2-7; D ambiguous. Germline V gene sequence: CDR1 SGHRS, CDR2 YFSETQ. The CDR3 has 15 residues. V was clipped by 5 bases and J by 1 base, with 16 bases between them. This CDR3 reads CASRPGRFGSYEQYF. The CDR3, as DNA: TGCGCCAGCAGACCAGGTCGGTTCGGTTCCTACGAGCAGTACTTC.

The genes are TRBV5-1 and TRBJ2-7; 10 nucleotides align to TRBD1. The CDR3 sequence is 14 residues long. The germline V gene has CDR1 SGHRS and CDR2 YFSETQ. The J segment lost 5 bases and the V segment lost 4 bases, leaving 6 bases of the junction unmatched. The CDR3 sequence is CASSPGTGVHEQYF. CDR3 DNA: TGCGCCAGCAGCCCCGGGACAGGGGTCCACGAGCAGTACTTC.

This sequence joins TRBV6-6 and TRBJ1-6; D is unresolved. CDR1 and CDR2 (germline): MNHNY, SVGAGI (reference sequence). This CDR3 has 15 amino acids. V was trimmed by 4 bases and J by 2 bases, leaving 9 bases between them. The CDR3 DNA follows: TGTGCCAGCAGTTCCTCGGGAGCCTATAATTCACCCCTCCACTTT. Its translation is CASSSSGAYNSPLHF.

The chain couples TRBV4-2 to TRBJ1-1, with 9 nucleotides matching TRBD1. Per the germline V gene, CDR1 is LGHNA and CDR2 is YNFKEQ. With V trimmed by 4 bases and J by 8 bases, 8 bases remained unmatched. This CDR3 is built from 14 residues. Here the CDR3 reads CASSRRQGDEEAFF. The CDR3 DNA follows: TGTGCCAGCAGCCGTAGACAGGGGGACGAGGAAGCTTTCTTT.

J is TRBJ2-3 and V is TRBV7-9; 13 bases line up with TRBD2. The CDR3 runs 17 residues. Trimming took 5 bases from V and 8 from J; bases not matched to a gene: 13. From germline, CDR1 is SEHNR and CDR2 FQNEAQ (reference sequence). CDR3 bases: TGTGCCAGCAGCCCACCCACACTAGCGGGGGGGTTCCGTACGCAGTATTTT. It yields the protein CASSPPTLAGGFRTQYF.

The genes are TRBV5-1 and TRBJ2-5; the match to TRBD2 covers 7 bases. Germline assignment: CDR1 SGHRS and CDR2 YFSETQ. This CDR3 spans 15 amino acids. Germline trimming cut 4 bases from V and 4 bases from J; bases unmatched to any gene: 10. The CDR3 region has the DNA TGCGCCAGCAGCCCGTTCGGGGGGATGGCAGAGACCCAGTACTTC. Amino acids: CASSPFGGMAETQYF.

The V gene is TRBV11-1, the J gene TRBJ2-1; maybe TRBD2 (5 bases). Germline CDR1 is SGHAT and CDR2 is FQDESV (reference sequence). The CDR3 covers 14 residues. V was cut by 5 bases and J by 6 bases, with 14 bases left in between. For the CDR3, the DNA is TGTGCCAGCAGCCAGACGGGGAGAACCAATGAGCAGTTCTTC. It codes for CASSQTGRTNEQFF.

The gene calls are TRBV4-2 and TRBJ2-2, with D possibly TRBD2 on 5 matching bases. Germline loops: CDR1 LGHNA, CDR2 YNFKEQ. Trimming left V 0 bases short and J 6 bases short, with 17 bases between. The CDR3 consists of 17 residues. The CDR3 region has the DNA TGTGCCAGCAGCCAAGAACCACGACCAAGGCGGGCCGGGGAGCTGTTTTTT. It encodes CASSQEPRPRRAGELFF.

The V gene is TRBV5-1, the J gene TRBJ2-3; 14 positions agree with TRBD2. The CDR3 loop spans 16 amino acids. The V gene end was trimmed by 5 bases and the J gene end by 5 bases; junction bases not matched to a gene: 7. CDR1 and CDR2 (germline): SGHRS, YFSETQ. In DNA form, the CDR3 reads TGCGCCAGCAGAAGTGGGACTAGCGGGGGAAAAGATACGCAGTATTTT. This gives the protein CASRSGTSGGKDTQYF.

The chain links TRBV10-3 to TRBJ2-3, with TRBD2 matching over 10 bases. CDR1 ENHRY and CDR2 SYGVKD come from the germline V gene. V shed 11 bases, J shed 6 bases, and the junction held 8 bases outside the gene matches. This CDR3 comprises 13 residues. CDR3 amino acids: CAVTSGVRDTQYF. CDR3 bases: TGTGCCGTCACTAGCGGGGTACGGGATACGCAGTATTTT.

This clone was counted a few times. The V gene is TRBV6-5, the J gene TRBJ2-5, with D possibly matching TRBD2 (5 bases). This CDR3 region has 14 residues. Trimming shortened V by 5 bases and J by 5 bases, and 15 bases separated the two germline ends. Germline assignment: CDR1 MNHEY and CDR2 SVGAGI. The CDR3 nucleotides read TGTGCCAGCAGTCGCGTGGGAGAACTTGAGACCCAGTACTTC. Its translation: CASSRVGELETQYF.

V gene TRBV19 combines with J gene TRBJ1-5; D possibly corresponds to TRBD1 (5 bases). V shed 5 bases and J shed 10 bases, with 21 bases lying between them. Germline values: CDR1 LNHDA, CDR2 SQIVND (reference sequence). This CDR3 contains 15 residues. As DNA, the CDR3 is TGTGCCAGTAGTTTGGACGGGGGACGGGGTTATCCCCAGCATTTT. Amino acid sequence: CASSLDGGRGYPQHF.

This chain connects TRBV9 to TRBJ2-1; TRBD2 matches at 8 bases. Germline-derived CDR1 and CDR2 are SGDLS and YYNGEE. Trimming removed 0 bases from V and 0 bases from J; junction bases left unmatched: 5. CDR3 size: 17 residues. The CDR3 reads CASSVDASGRSYNEQFF. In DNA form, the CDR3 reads TGTGCCAGCAGCGTAGATGCTAGCGGGCGCTCCTACAATGAGCAGTTCTTC.

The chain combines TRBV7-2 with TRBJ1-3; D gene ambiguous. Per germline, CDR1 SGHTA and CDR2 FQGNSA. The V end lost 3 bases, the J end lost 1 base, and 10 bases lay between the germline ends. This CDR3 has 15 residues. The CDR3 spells CASSLWAGSGNTIYF. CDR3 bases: TGTGCCAGCAGCTTGTGGGCGGGATCTGGAAACACCATATATTTT. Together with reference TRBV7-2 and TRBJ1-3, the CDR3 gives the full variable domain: GAGVSQSPSNKVTEKGKDVELRCDPISGHTALYWYRQSLGQGLEFLIYFQGNSAPDKSGLPSDRFSAERTGGSVSTLTIQRTQQEDSAVYLCASSLWAGSGNTIYFGEGSWLTVV.

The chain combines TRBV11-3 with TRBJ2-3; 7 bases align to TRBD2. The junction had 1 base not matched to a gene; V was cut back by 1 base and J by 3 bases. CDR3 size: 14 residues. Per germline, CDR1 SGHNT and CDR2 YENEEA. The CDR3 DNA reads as TGTGCCAGCAGCTTAGGGACTAGTACAGATACGCAGTATTTT. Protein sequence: CASSLGTSTDTQYF.